Presented here are 3 T cell receptor beta chains from one specimen sequenced in a study of PD-1 blockade in classical Hodgkin lymphoma. The time point: cycle 4 day 1 (C4D1), after five to seven weeks of nivolumab. Each patient experienced a relapse that followed autologous stem cell transplantation, and brentuximab vedotin exposure varied. Isolation of CD4+ T cells from thawed PBMCs was performed by magnetic negative selection. Assay used: immunoSEQ multiplex PCR; TCRdb lists only in-frame clones, some missing. The sample includes 25,000 to 30,000 clones, approximately 80% of them seen just once. Specimen: CD4+ T cells from blood, collected before the fourth cycle of nivolumab. The receptors come from a human donor with classical Hodgkin lymphoma.

The chain is built from TRBV5-1 and TRBJ2-3, with D perhaps TRBD2 (7 bases). Germline assignment: CDR1 SGHRS and CDR2 YFSETQ. The length of the CDR3 is 16 residues. Trimming cost V 0 bases and J 9 bases, with 20 bases left between them. The CDR3: CASSLEGGPGGVTQYF. The CDR3 nucleotides read TGCGCCAGCAGCTTGGAGGGGGGGCCCGGCGGAGTGACGCAGTATTTT.

J is TRBJ1-1 and V is TRBV9; D not resolved. V shed 2 bases and J shed 3 bases, with 11 bases lying between them. There are 14 residues in the CDR3. The germline CDR1 and CDR2 sequences are SGDLS and YYNGEE. The CDR3 sequence: CASSVQPTDTEAFF. Written as DNA, the CDR3 is TGTGCCAGCAGCGTGCAGCCTACGGACACTGAAGCTTTCTTT.

This clone appeared once. The chain employs TRBV5-1 and TRBJ2-7; no clear D gene. The V end lost 1 base, the J end lost 1 base, and 6 bases lay between the germline ends. Germline V gene sequence: CDR1 SGHRS, CDR2 YFSETQ. This CDR3 is built from 13 residues. CDR3 residues: CASSLPDSYEQYF. The CDR3 DNA follows: TGCGCCAGCAGCTTGCCGGATTCCTACGAGCAGTACTTC.